Listed here is a single TCR beta chain. Which antigen it targets is not known. The input lacks base qualities; no much larger clone sits a single base away. The data were obtained in a study of regulatory T cells in long-lasting Graves disease (dated by TCRdb to the early 2020s). In the study overall: Antithyroid drugs had been taken for less than 3 months by newly diagnosed Graves' disease patients. Persistent Graves' disease patients were compared with newly diagnosed Graves' disease patients by peripheral blood TCR sequencing and RNA sequencing. The study was conducted in China and was registered as a clinical trial. A total of about 35 samples underwent TCR sequencing: approximately 13 from persistent and roughly 20 from newly diagnosed Graves' disease patients.

V is cut by 5 bases and J by 6 bases, and the space between the germline ends is 13 bases. CDR1 MNHEY and CDR2 SVGEGT were looked up in the germline V gene. The CDR3, cysteine through phenylalanine, is 14 amino acids long. Only CDR3 DNA remains: 42 bases, in frame from the first base. Beyond this particular receptor, the publication reports: Peripheral blood alone was examined, since thyroid tissue, which constituted the primary lesion, could not be accessed. Sequencing and analysis were limited to the TCR beta chain. Persistent Graves' disease patients showed lower TCR Shannon entropy and fewer highly expanded clones than newly diagnosed patients, suggesting clonal expansion. A larger number of public clonotypes was shared among persistent patients (more than 2,500) than among newly diagnosed patients (approximately 1,000). The authors acknowledged the small sample size as a limitation that may reduce accuracy. TRBV28, TRBJ1-2 and TRBJ2-5 were preferentially used in persistent disease, while TRBV20-1 and TRBJ2-1 were favored in newly diagnosed disease.

The library relied on multiplex PCR. Sequencing was performed on an Illumina HiSeq 4000. iRepertoire HTBI primers and Arm-PCR amplification of CDR3 regions were used to construct TCR beta libraries. Before sequencing, the PCR products went through gel purification. The study's processing was this. Gene usage analysis of CDR3 amino acid clonotypes relied on the roughly 60 TRBV and fewer than 15 TRBJ segments identified across samples. COPE and FqMerger were used to merge filtered high-quality paired reads into contigs. BLAST was used to align contigs to the IMGT TRBV, TRBD and TRBJ reference genes, and CDR3 was defined following IMGT. Clonotypes above 0.1% frequency were classified as highly expanded clones. Repertoire diversity was measured by Shannon entropy, and V-J evenness by the Gini coefficient. A clonotype found in more than one individual was treated as public. TCRdb passed the public sequencing reads through fastp at Q25 and MiXCR, retaining productive beta sequences. Under each unique CDR3 protein, matching rows form one entry showing the most common genes and DNA. Clone size and V and J calls follow TCRdb, not the original study. The sample records about 620,000 distinct CDR3 sequences, less than 20% of which are singletons. In total, the top ten clones hold roughly 18% of the sample.

In the paper's terms, the time point label means: newly diagnosed GD, antithyroid drugs for less than 3 months. For both TCR sequencing and RNA sequencing, RNA was extracted from PBMCs using TRIzol. The diagnosis of Graves' disease was made according to American Thyroid Association guidelines. Recruitment of patients was carried out at an endocrinology department in Xi'an, China. From each patient, nine milliliters of peripheral blood was collected into an EDTA anticoagulant tube. Ficoll Paque Plus density gradient separation was used to isolate PBMCs, and no further T cell sorting was done. An Agilent 2100 Bioanalyzer and agarose gel were used to check RNA quality, while a NanoDrop 2000 measured RNA concentration. These records were also assigned to another study, of T cells in Graves' hyperthyroidism and ophthalmopathy. Per the second study: Graves' hyperthyroidism was defined as stable when no progression to ophthalmopathy occurred over 18 months of follow-up. Hyperthyroidism patients were newly diagnosed, had a disease duration of under 2 months, and were aged 18 to 65 years. Exclusion was applied to patients with uncontrolled infections, other autoimmune diseases, pregnancy or lactation. Clinical symptoms, serum thyroxine and TRAb, thyroid ultrasound, and orbital computed tomography formed the basis for the diagnoses. The TCR CDR3 was subjected to a first round of RT-PCR using the HTBI primer set and the Qiagen OneStep RT-PCR kit. Blood samples also contained most of the expanded thyroid clonotypes (frequency above 0.001), which suggests that blood repertoires may reflect thyroid immune responses. Ophthalmopathy was separated from stable hyperthyroidism by a 13 V-J signature model, with around 90% sensitivity and about 84% specificity obtained in cross-validation and 80%/75% obtained in testing. In validation, progression to ophthalmopathy was predicted by the model with nearly 71% sensitivity and around 75% specificity, a median of approximately 6.5 months before onset. To identify TCR V-J signatures that set the groups apart, the researchers used a discovery cohort of more than 95 patients, made up of 40 to 45 with Graves' ophthalmopathy and around 58 with stable Graves' hyperthyroidism. Prospective prediction of ophthalmopathy was tested in an independent validation cohort of 18 hyperthyroidism patients and around 16 patients who later progressed to ophthalmopathy. For training and testing, the roughly 93 patients in the discovery cohort were randomly divided in a 7:3 ratio. In addition, the study compared T-cell repertoires in thyroid tissue and in blood from about 6 Graves' hyperthyroidism patients. After sampling, hyperthyroidism patients received methimazole starting at 30 mg daily, and ophthalmopathy patients received high-dose intravenous methylprednisolone. The libraries were constructed in a second round of multiplex PCR and then size-selected and purified. Libraries were sequenced paired-end with 100 bp reads on an Illumina HiSeq2000. SOAPnuke was used to process the raw data, throwing out any read that contained adapters or uncalled bases, had a mean Phred below 15, or lacked an exact constant-primer or identifier match. High-quality paired reads were merged with COPE v1.2.5, and unique nucleotide sequences were defined as clonotypes. MiTCR v1.1 was used to align clonotypes to the IMGT TRBV, TRBD and TRBJ reference segments. The analysis included only V-J combinations with a frequency above 0.0001, which together covered approximately 99% of the repertoires. A TCS score was defined as the ratio of F50 (clonal expansion) to E x V (chaos), with BLOSUM62-based TCRdist applied between CDR3 peptides within each V-J. Welch's t-statistics and random forest reduced several hundred V-J features to under 15, which were used in a naive Bayes classifier (R e1071). Sample size was not statistically predetermined, and blinding of investigators to group allocation was not performed. TCR Vbeta CDR3 sequencing of 140 or so peripheral blood samples (fewer than 45 ophthalmopathy, 75 hyperthyroidism and around 17 progressor patients) is reported in the paper.

Here the sequenced sample was peripheral blood mononuclear cells (PBMCs), taken at new diagnosis, from a patient treated with antithyroid drugs. The sequence was collected from a woman under 40 with Graves disease. Donor details come from another sample of the same person, matched by shared clones. The rearrangement combines TRBV6-2 or TRBV6-3 with TRBJ2-2; the D gene is perhaps TRBD1, from 5 matching bases. The bases read TGTGCCAGCAGTGAACAGGACACCGCCGGGGAGCTGTTTTTT. It translates as CASSEQDTAGELFF.